Below are 13 T cell receptor beta chains sequenced from a single sample in a study of T cells of healthy individuals. Via MiXCR, TCRdb re-called the 5' RACE reads, giving one row per CDR3 protein. The table lists approximately 52,000 distinct CDR3 sequences, 14% to 15% of them singletons, with roughly 15% in the top ten. The receptor set was obtained from a human donor in good health.

The CDR3 loop is CASSPSGVAGNTIYF. CDR3 coding DNA: TGTGCCAGCAGTCCCAGTGGGGTAGCGGGAAACACCATATATTTT. V and J are TRBV11-1 and TRBJ1-3; D remains ambiguous. CDR3 length: 15 residues. V lost 6 bases, J lost 4 bases, and 16 bases lay in between. Germline-derived CDR1 and CDR2 are SGHAT and FQDESV (reference sequence).

This clonotype was picked up many times. This chain uses TRBV20-1 with TRBJ1-5; D is perhaps TRBD1 (5 bases). This CDR3 has 12 residues. CDR1 and CDR2 (germline): DFQATT, SNEGSKA (reference sequence). V was cut by 1 base and J by 7 bases, with 8 bases left in between. CDR3 DNA: TGCAGTGCTAGAGCGGGGGAACAGCCCCAGCATTTT. It encodes CSARAGEQPQHF.

This clonotype was recorded many times. V and J are TRBV20-1 and TRBJ2-7, with 13 positions matching TRBD2. This CDR3 has 15 residues. J was trimmed by 2 bases and V by 6 bases; bases with no gene match: 7. Germline CDR1 and CDR2: DFQATT and SNEGSKA (reference sequence). CDR3 DNA sequence: TGCAGTGCGATTAAAGGGACTAGCGGGGCCTACGAGCAGTACTTC. This codes for CSAIKGTSGAYEQYF.

The chain is built from TRBV2 and TRBJ2-5; no reliable D call. The germline gives CDR1 SNHLY, CDR2 FYNNEI. CDR3 size: 12 residues. V was shortened by 2 bases and J by 1 base, with 2 bases between the two germline ends. CDR3 protein: CASSESQETQYF. The CDR3 nucleotides read TGTGCCAGCAGTGAATCCCAAGAGACCCAGTACTTC.

This clonotype was seen at least ten times. The chain links TRBV25-1 to TRBJ2-1; 7 bases fit TRBD2. The CDR3 has 17 residues. Looked up from germline, CDR1 is MGHDK and CDR2 is SYGVNS. The ends lost 4 bases at V and 3 bases at J; junction bases unmatched: 12. The CDR3 coding sequence is TGTGCCAGCAGTGGGGGGGGACCGGGAGGAGACTACAATGAGCAGTTCTTC. The encoded protein is CASSGGGPGGDYNEQFF.

This clonotype occurred many times. The chain carries TRBV6-1 and TRBJ2-4; 8 nucleotides match TRBD1. Trimming took 4 bases from V and 0 from J; bases not matched to a gene: 2. The V gene's germline CDR1 is MNHNS and CDR2 SASEGT. This CDR3 comprises 15 residues. The CDR3 DNA sequence: TGTGCCAGCAGTGGGACAGGGAGAGCCAAAAACATTCAGTACTTC. Translated: CASSGTGRAKNIQYF.

In its sample, this clonotype was seen a few times. The chain is built from TRBV6-6 and TRBJ1-1; D not resolved. Per germline, CDR1 MNHNY and CDR2 SVGAGI (reference sequence). V lost 5 bases and J lost 1, with 11 bases in between. The CDR3 runs to 14 residues. As DNA, the CDR3 is TGTGCCAGCAGTATCCCGGGTAGGAACACTGAAGCTTTCTTT. Amino acids: CASSIPGRNTEAFF.

This clonotype was seen many times. The chain is built from TRBV20-1 and TRBJ2-1; 8 nucleotides match TRBD2. The V gene's germline CDR1 is DFQATT and CDR2 SNEGSKA (reference sequence). The CDR3 totals 13 residues. After removal of 7 bases from V and 7 bases from J, the junction contained 9 bases not matched to a gene. This chain's CDR3 is CSGTTSAPNEQFF. DNA for the CDR3: TGCAGTGGGACGACTAGCGCCCCTAATGAGCAGTTCTTC.

This clonotype has a handful of counts. This chain connects TRBV6-2 or TRBV6-3 to TRBJ1-1; D not resolved. The CDR3 consists of 13 residues. V was shortened by 3 bases and J by 5 bases, with 10 bases between the two germline ends. Germline CDR1 is MNHEY and CDR2 is SVGEGT. The CDR3 DNA follows: TGTGCCAGCAGTTATGAGGGTCGGACTGAAGCTTTCTTT. As protein: CASSYEGRTEAFF.

This clonotype was seen a handful of times. The rearrangement uses TRBV2 and TRBJ1-2; 7 positions match TRBD1. The germline CDR1 and CDR2 sequences are SNHLY and FYNNEI. CDR3 length equals 14 residues. The trim removed 3 bases at V and 10 bases at J, leaving 11 bases unmatched. The CDR3, as DNA: TGTGCCAGCAGTGATATAAAGGGGGCGATGGACTACACCTTC. Translated, it gives CASSDIKGAMDYTF.

This chain connects TRBV12-3 or TRBV12-4 to TRBJ2-7, with 8 bases fitting TRBD2. This CDR3 has 12 residues. The trim removed 3 bases at V and 12 bases at J, leaving 7 bases unmatched. CDR3 coding DNA: TGTGCCAGCAGTTTGAGTAGCGGGATACTGTACTTC. Translation: CASSLSSGILYF.

CDR3 coding DNA: TGCAGTGCTAGTAAAGGGACTAGCTTTTCAGATACGCAGTATTTT. This sequence encodes CSASKGTSFSDTQYF. The chain recombines TRBV20-1 with TRBJ2-3; 9 nucleotides line up with TRBD2. The V gene end was trimmed by 3 bases and the J gene end by 4 bases; junction bases not matched to a gene: 8. The CDR3 is 15 residues long. Germline lookup yields CDR1 DFQATT and CDR2 SNEGSKA (reference sequence).

This clonotype has at least ten counts. This chain uses TRBV7-9 with TRBJ2-1, with TRBD1 matching 9 bases. This CDR3 contains 14 residues. The germline CDR1 and CDR2 sequences are SEHNR and FQNEAQ (reference sequence). Losses at the gene ends were 5 bases for V and 8 bases for J; bases not matched to a gene: 7. CDR3 DNA: TGTGCCAGCAGCCTCGGGACAGGGTTCGATGAGCAGTTCTTC. This translates into CASSLGTGFDEQFF.